The next 9 T cell receptor beta chains were all read from a single sample in a study of shared clonotypes between healthy human individuals (TCRdb year 2020). CD8 naive samples consisted of CD45RO-negative cells that were positively selected for CCR7, yielding a CD45RA+CCR7+ population without TemRA cells. The library was generated by the immunoSEQ multiplex PCR assay. TCRdb carries this immuneACCESS record with in-frame sequences only. Its versions omit some clonotypes, under half of them owing to an unresolved V gene in the studies checked, with the rest unexplained. Across this sample there are 1.5 million to 2.5 million clones, with about 94% seen only once. 0.9% to 1.5% of the sample belongs to the ten largest clones. The sample comprised naive CD8+ T cells sorted from blood. This sample's cell subset or site label indicates: CD45RA+CCR7+. The origin of the receptors is a man aged 18 to 30 in good health.

The CDR3 spells CASSVTKERYGYTF. CDR3 nucleotides: TGTGCCAGCAGCGTGACGAAAGAACGCTATGGCTACACCTTC. The chain joins TRBV9 to TRBJ1-2, with D unclear. Trimming shortened V by 2 bases and J by 4 bases, and 12 bases separated the two germline ends. Germline V lookup: CDR1 SGDLS, CDR2 YYNGEE. The CDR3 loop spans 14 amino acids.

The chain links TRBV5-1 to TRBJ1-2; the D gene is possibly TRBD1 (6 bases). V gave up 4 bases and J gave up 3 bases, with 16 bases separating them. The CDR3 runs 15 residues. In germline, CDR1 is SGHRS, CDR2 YFSETQ. CDR3 DNA sequence: TGCGCCAGCAGCCCCGGACAGCCCTCGGACTATGGCTACACCTTC. As protein: CASSPGQPSDYGYTF.

The rearrangement joins TRBV4-1 to TRBJ1-2; 7 bases map to TRBD1. Per germline, CDR1 MGHRA and CDR2 YSYEKL. This CDR3 is built from 15 residues. Germline trimming cut 1 base from V and 2 bases from J; bases unmatched to any gene: 4. CDR3 in amino acids: CASSQVRGSNYGYTF. The CDR3 DNA is TGCGCCAGCAGCCAAGTCAGGGGGTCCAACTATGGCTACACCTTC.

V is TRBV6-5 and J is TRBJ1-2; no definite D call. Germline CDR1 and CDR2: MNHEY and SVGAGI. The CDR3 has 13 amino acids. Trimming took 2 bases from V and 1 from J, leaving 5 bases between them. This CDR3 reads CASSYGNNYGYTF. The CDR3, as DNA: TGTGCCAGCAGTTACGGGAATAACTATGGCTACACCTTC.

Notes on this clone: The sample holds other DNA sequences that translate to the same CDR3. The chain combines TRBV27 with TRBJ2-7; D ambiguous. Trimming took 3 bases from V and 3 from J, leaving 12 bases between them. CDR1 and CDR2 (germline): MNHEY, SMNVEV (reference sequence). This CDR3 region has 14 residues. The CDR3 spells CASSFRQANYEQYF. The CDR3 bases are TGTGCCAGCAGTTTTCGGCAGGCGAACTACGAGCAGTACTTC.

Worth noting for this clone: Other nucleotide sequences from this sample produce the same CDR3. The chain uses TRBV27 and TRBJ2-7; tentatively, D is TRBD2 (7 bases). CDR3 size: 14 residues. V was cut by 2 bases and J by 2 bases, with 10 bases left in between. The germline CDR1 and CDR2 sequences are MNHEY and SMNVEV (reference sequence). CDR3 nucleotide sequence: TGTGCCAGCAGTTTACGGGGGGCGCCCTACGAGCAGTACTTC. It translates to CASSLRGAPYEQYF.

The CDR3 DNA follows: TGTGCCAGCAGGGCCGGGACACCCTTCGAGCAGTACTTC. Its translation: CASRAGTPFEQYF. This sequence joins TRBV2 and TRBJ2-7; maybe TRBD1 (6 bases). Germline V gene lookup returns CDR1 SNHLY and CDR2 FYNNEI. The CDR3 consists of 13 residues. V gave up 6 bases and J gave up 6 bases, with 15 bases separating them.

The chain couples TRBV7-8 to TRBJ2-7, with a tentative D call TRBD1 (6 bases). The V and J ends lost 5 bases and 3 bases respectively, with 17 bases between them. Germline V CDR1 and CDR2: SGHVS, FQNEAQ. The length of the CDR3 is 15 residues. Here the CDR3 DNA reads TGTGCCAGCAGCGCCCGGGACACGGGCCTCTACGAGCAGTACTTC. This encodes CASSARDTGLYEQYF. The variable domain in full, with the rest retrieved from reference TRBV7-8 and TRBJ2-7, is GAGVSQSPRYKVAKRGQDVALRCDPISGHVSLFWYQQALGQGPEFLTYFQNEAQLDKSGLPSDRFFAERPEGSVSTLKIQRTQQEDSAVYLCASSARDTGLYEQYFGPGTRLTVT.

This clone was counted a few times. The same CDR3 arises from other DNA sequences in this sample as well. The V gene is TRBV19, the J gene TRBJ2-7; 8 bases agree with TRBD1. V lost 5 bases, J lost 3 bases, and 0 bases stayed unmatched. The CDR3 length is 12 residues. Per the germline V gene, CDR1 is LNHDA and CDR2 is SQIVND (reference sequence). The CDR3 DNA reads as TGTGCCAGTAGTGGGACAGGCTACGAGCAGTACTTC. It is translated as CASSGTGYEQYF.